The 30 T cell receptor beta chains in this list originate from one sample, sequenced in a study of metastatic and nonmetastatic thyroid tumors. Every patient underwent thyroid surgery untreated. TCRdb re-called the PCR reads through MiXCR. Counted here are under 20,000 clones, around 30% occurring once; the ten biggest clones make up about 13%. The sample was tumor tissue. These receptors originate from a female donor with papillary thyroid cancer or a benign thyroid nodule (not recorded which). Some clones in this sample may be carry-over from other donors' samples.

This chain uses TRBV11-2 with TRBJ2-1, with 8 bases lining up with TRBD2. The length of the CDR3 is 17 residues. Germline assignment: CDR1 SGHAT and CDR2 FQNNGV. V shed 1 base and J 5 bases; nucleotides not matched to a gene: 10. CDR3 in DNA: TGTGCCAGCAGCTTAGGCCCCCCAGCGGGAGTTGACAATGAGCAGTTCTTC. The encoded protein is CASSLGPPAGVDNEQFF.

The chain links TRBV7-2 to TRBJ2-7, with 7 positions matching TRBD1. CDR1 SGHTA and CDR2 FQGNSA come from the germline V gene. Trimming took 1 base from V and 2 from J; bases not matched to a gene: 5. This CDR3 comprises 15 residues. The CDR3 is CASSLDGTETYEQYF. In DNA, the CDR3 is TGTGCCAGCAGCTTAGACGGGACAGAAACCTACGAGCAGTACTTC.

The V gene is TRBV6-1, the J gene TRBJ2-7; 7 nucleotides align to TRBD1. This CDR3 contains 15 residues. The germline V gene encodes CDR1 MNHNS and CDR2 SASEGT. Trimming removed 2 bases from V and 4 bases from J; junction bases left unmatched: 8. CDR3 coding DNA: TGTGCCAGCAGTGAACCGGGACAGAACCCATACGAGCAGTACTTC. Protein product: CASSEPGQNPYEQYF.

The chain joins TRBV18 to TRBJ1-1; D is ambiguous. V was shortened by 4 bases and J by 10 bases, with 10 bases between the two germline ends. In germline, CDR1 is KGHSH, CDR2 LQKENI. The CDR3 consists of 11 residues. Here the CDR3 DNA reads TGTGCCAGCTCACAGGGCGTCGGAGCTTTCTTT. This gives the protein CASSQGVGAFF.

The CDR3 sequence: CASSPKQGYEQYF. CDR3 bases: TGTGCCAGCTCACCTAAACAGGGCTACGAGCAGTACTTC. This rearrangement joins TRBV18 to TRBJ2-7; a possible D gene is TRBD1 (6 bases). The CDR3 covers 13 residues. CDR1 is KGHSH, CDR2 LQKENI, per germline. V was clipped by 3 bases and J by 3 bases, with 9 bases between them.

This chain connects TRBV6-1 to TRBJ1-2; tentative D call: TRBD1 (5 bases). From germline, CDR1 is MNHNS and CDR2 SASEGT. This CDR3 has 15 amino acids. Trimming took 7 bases from V and 7 from J, leaving 22 bases between them. CDR3 residues: CASISDQGSWGGYTF. The CDR3 DNA reads TGTGCCAGCATTTCGGACCAGGGCTCCTGGGGTGGCTACACCTTC.

The chain recombines TRBV18 with TRBJ2-7, with D perhaps matching TRBD1 or TRBD2 (5 bases each). Looked up from germline, CDR1 is KGHSH and CDR2 is LQKENI. V lost 3 bases and J 1 base, leaving 13 bases between the germline ends. The CDR3 is made up of 15 amino acids. The CDR3 region has the DNA TGTGCCAGCTCACCGCGAGGGACCGAATCCTACGAGCAGTACTTC. It yields the protein CASSPRGTESYEQYF.

The chain has TRBV5-1 and TRBJ1-6, with D unresolved. The CDR3 extends over 14 amino acids. Per germline, CDR1 SGHRS and CDR2 YFSETQ. V was trimmed by 0 bases and J by 8 bases, leaving 9 bases between them. This chain's CDR3 is CASSLGPADSPLHF. The CDR3 nucleotides read TGCGCCAGCAGCTTGGGGCCGGCCGATTCACCCCTCCACTTT.

Many counts were recorded for this clone. The rearrangement links TRBV7-2 to TRBJ2-3, with D hard to call. Germline lookup yields CDR1 SGHTA and CDR2 FQGNSA. V gave up 3 bases and J gave up 7 bases, with 11 bases separating them. This CDR3 is 13 amino acids long. In nucleotides, the CDR3 is TGTGCCAGCAGCTTCTATACAGAGAATACGCAGTATTTT. Translating it yields CASSFYTENTQYF.

The V call is TRBV7-2, the J call TRBJ1-2; unclear D gene. This CDR3 is 12 amino acids long. Germline values: CDR1 SGHTA, CDR2 FQGNSA. V was trimmed by 6 bases and J by 2 bases, leaving 7 bases between them. This CDR3 is CASSTGNYGYTF. The CDR3 DNA sequence: TGTGCCAGCAGTACGGGAAACTATGGCTACACCTTC.

The chain couples TRBV5-8 to TRBJ2-3; D could derive from TRBD1 or TRBD2 (7 bases each). V lost 4 bases, J lost 5 bases, and 14 bases lay in between. Germline V gene lookup returns CDR1 SGHTS and CDR2 YDEGEE. This CDR3 region has 14 residues. CDR3 region: CASSHRGGGDTQYF. As DNA, the CDR3 is TGTGCCAGCAGCCACAGGGGAGGGGGAGATACGCAGTATTTT.

Only a few counts were recorded for this clone. The chain combines TRBV7-3 with TRBJ2-1; D possibly matches TRBD1 or TRBD2 (6 bases each). V gave up 2 bases and J gave up 8 bases, with 13 bases separating them. The germline gives CDR1 SGHTA, CDR2 FQGTGA. The CDR3 loop spans 14 amino acids. The CDR3 nucleotides read TGTGCCAGCAGCTTAGGGGGGCAGGGTCATGAGCAGTTCTTC. Protein: CASSLGGQGHEQFF.

This clone was counted many times. The CDR3 DNA sequence: TGTGCCAGCAGCTCGCGGGCGGTCGGCTCTGGGGCCAACGTCCTGACTTTC. Residues: CASSSRAVGSGANVLTF. The V gene is TRBV7-2, the J gene TRBJ2-6; the D gene is possibly TRBD2 (5 bases). The V and J ends lost 4 bases and 0 bases respectively, with 13 bases between them. The length of the CDR3 is 17 residues. The germline CDR1 and CDR2 sequences are SGHTA and FQGNSA.

CDR3 in DNA: TGTGCCAGCAGTACGCGCAGTAACCTCTATGGCTACACCTTC. Translated, it gives CASSTRSNLYGYTF. The chain carries TRBV6-5 and TRBJ1-2; D gene ambiguous. V was cut by 5 bases and J by 4 bases, with 14 bases left in between. Germline loops: CDR1 MNHEY, CDR2 SVGAGI. The CDR3 extends over 14 amino acids.

Note on this clone: Being one base from a much bigger clone, this may be a read error. The V and J genes are TRBV20-1 and TRBJ2-1, with 14 bases fitting TRBD2. Looked up from germline, CDR1 is DFQATT and CDR2 is SNEGSKA (reference sequence). This CDR3 spans 18 amino acids. The DNA of the CDR3 is TGCAGTGCTAGAGGACTAGCGGGAGGGTTAAGCTCCTACAGTGAGCAGTTCTTC. This sequence encodes CSARGLAGGLSSYSEQFF.

This clone appeared a few times. This sequence joins TRBV12-3 or TRBV12-4 and TRBJ1-1; D perhaps matches TRBD1 (6 bases). V was pared by 7 bases and J by 1 base, with 10 bases between. This CDR3 spans 13 amino acids. The CDR3 coding sequence is TGTGCCAGCACCAAACAGGGGAACACTGAAGCTTTCTTT. Its protein product is CASTKQGNTEAFF.

This clone was recorded at least ten times. This chain uses TRBV10-3 with TRBJ1-5; 8 bases are shared with TRBD1. This CDR3 is built from 16 residues. In germline, CDR1 is ENHRY, CDR2 SYGVKD. Trimming cost V 10 bases and J 0 bases; bases outside gene matches: 11. The CDR3 DNA is TGTGCCACTCAGTCGACAGGGGATTATAGCAATCAGCCCCAGCATTTT. Its protein is CATQSTGDYSNQPQHF.

This chain connects TRBV20-1 to TRBJ2-7, with TRBD1 as a possible D gene (5 bases). Germline values: CDR1 DFQATT, CDR2 SNEGSKA (reference sequence). This CDR3 region has 16 residues. The germline V and J ends were trimmed by 3 bases and 3 bases, with 21 bases remaining between them. This CDR3 is CSASDSFLDPRYEQYF. In nucleotides, the CDR3 is TGCAGTGCTAGCGACAGTTTTTTGGATCCTCGCTACGAGCAGTACTTC.

This chain joins TRBV2 and TRBJ2-7; TRBD1 matches at 10 bases. The trim removed 2 bases at V and 2 bases at J, leaving 6 bases unmatched. Germline values: CDR1 SNHLY, CDR2 FYNNEI. CDR3 length equals 16 residues. The CDR3 sequence: CASSESGDRGTYEQYF. The CDR3 bases are TGTGCCAGCAGTGAATCCGGGGACAGGGGAACCTACGAGCAGTACTTC.

This clone was found a few times. Written as DNA, the CDR3 is TGTGCCAGCAGTTTGGACTTTCAGGGCCTCTATGGCTACACCTTC. It encodes CASSLDFQGLYGYTF. The chain employs TRBV27 and TRBJ1-2, with D possibly being TRBD1 (5 bases). CDR3 length equals 15 residues. The germline V gene encodes CDR1 MNHEY and CDR2 SMNVEV (reference sequence). V lost 3 bases, J lost 4 bases, and 15 bases lay in between.

This clone is deemed medium-sized. The V call is TRBV6-5, the J call TRBJ2-7, with 13 bases identical to TRBD2. The CDR3 has 15 residues. V was pared by 2 bases and J by 6 bases, with 4 bases of the junction left unmatched. Germline-derived CDR1 and CDR2 are MNHEY and SVGAGI. The CDR3 coding sequence is TGTGCCAGCAGTTACGGACTAGCGGGAGATTCCGAGCAGTACTTC. Its protein is CASSYGLAGDSEQYF.

The rearrangement uses TRBV11-2 and TRBJ2-3; the D call may be TRBD1 or TRBD2 (5 bases each). Germline CDR1 reads SGHAT; CDR2 reads FQNNGV. There are 15 residues in the CDR3. V dropped 1 base and J dropped 2 bases, with 10 bases sitting between them. The CDR3 loop is CASSLGGSLTDTQYF. CDR3 in DNA: TGTGCCAGCAGCTTAGGGGGGAGCCTCACAGATACGCAGTATTTT. Complete variable domain (other parts from reference TRBV11-2 and TRBJ2-3): EAGVAQSPRYKIIEKRQSVAFWCNPISGHATLYWYQQILGQGPKLLIQFQNNGVVDDSQLPKDRFSAERLKGVDSTLKIQPAKLEDSAVYLCASSLGGSLTDTQYFGPGTRLTVL.

The V and J genes are TRBV19 and TRBJ2-1, with 7 bases aligning to TRBD1. Unmatched junction bases numbered 10, after V lost 6 bases and J lost 5 bases. Germline V gives CDR1 LNHDA, CDR2 SQIVND (reference sequence). The CDR3 has 15 amino acids. DNA for the CDR3: TGTGCCAGTAGGCTGACAGGGAATTATGACAATGAGCAGTTCTTC. It encodes CASRLTGNYDNEQFF.

J is TRBJ1-2 and V is TRBV5-1; TRBD1 aligns across 8 bases. Germline CDR1 reads SGHRS; CDR2 reads YFSETQ. The CDR3 has 14 residues. Trimming removed 4 bases from V and 3 bases from J; junction bases left unmatched: 5. The CDR3: CASSPGTGHYGYTF. The CDR3, as DNA: TGCGCCAGCAGCCCGGGGACAGGACACTATGGCTACACCTTC.

This chain's CDR3 is CASSRGLAGPYEQYF. The CDR3 bases are TGTGCCAGCAGCCGTGGACTAGCGGGACCCTACGAGCAGTACTTC. The rearrangement uses TRBV3-1 and TRBJ2-7, with 12 positions matching TRBD2. Germline V lookup: CDR1 LGHDT, CDR2 YNNKEL (reference sequence). V was clipped by 4 bases and J by 2 bases; unmatched bases: 3. The CDR3 loop spans 15 amino acids.

In this sample, this clone turned up many times. V is TRBV20-1 and J is TRBJ2-3, with D maybe TRBD1 (5 bases). This CDR3 is 13 amino acids long. The germline CDR1 and CDR2 sequences are DFQATT and SNEGSKA (reference sequence). V was pared by 6 bases and J by 6 bases, with 16 bases between. CDR3 in amino acids: CSARSVAGDTQYF. CDR3 DNA sequence: TGCAGTGCCCGTTCGGTAGCAGGGGATACGCAGTATTTT.

The V gene is TRBV7-2, the J gene TRBJ2-2; D remains ambiguous. Germline assignment: CDR1 SGHTA and CDR2 FQGNSA. This CDR3 has 14 amino acids. V was cut by 1 base and J by 0 bases, with 3 bases left in between. CDR3 residues: CASSLGANTGELFF. As DNA, the CDR3 is TGTGCCAGCAGCTTAGGCGCGAACACCGGGGAGCTGTTTTTT.

This clone was seen only a few times. This rearrangement joins TRBV12-3 or TRBV12-4 to TRBJ1-1; perhaps TRBD1 as D (5 bases). The CDR3 is made up of 13 amino acids. With 2 bases removed from V and 4 bases from J, the gap between germline ends came to 8 bases. CDR3 DNA sequence: TGTGCCAGCAGTTTACTGGGGCTCACTGAAGCTTTCTTT. Translated: CASSLLGLTEAFF.

The chain recombines TRBV19 with TRBJ1-5; D is unclear. The V end lost 7 bases, the J end lost 1 base, and 17 bases lay between the germline ends. Germline CDR1 is LNHDA and CDR2 is SQIVND (reference sequence). The CDR3 totals 16 residues. CDR3 loop: CASTQSRGKSNQPQHF. The DNA for the CDR3 is TGTGCCAGTACCCAATCCCGGGGAAAAAGCAATCAGCCCCAGCATTTT. Drawing the rest from reference TRBV19 and TRBJ1-5, the complete variable domain is DGGITQSPKYLFRKEGQNVTLSCEQNLNHDAMYWYRQDPGQGLRLIYYSQIVNDFQKGDIAEGYSVSREKKESFPLTVTSAQKNPTAFYLCASTQSRGKSNQPQHFGDGTRLSIL.

The chain has TRBV15 and TRBJ1-5; D is unclear. CDR1 and CDR2 from the germline V gene are LNHNV and YYDKDF (reference sequence). The CDR3 contains 15 residues. V was trimmed by 0 bases and J by 0 bases, leaving 6 bases between them. In DNA form, the CDR3 reads TGTGCCACCAGCAGAGAGAGGGATAGCAATCAGCCCCAGCATTTT. Protein: CATSRERDSNQPQHF.